The clone carrying this T cell receptor beta chain came up once. This specimen comes from a study of blood T cell repertoires in COVID-19. Study-level information: COVID-19 samples from acute and convalescent phases originated in the United States, Italy and Spain. T cells, B-cell-depleted T cells, or PBMCs provided the cDNA or gDNA that served as material.

Under the authors' procedure: Researchers report that nucleated cell counts were estimated from reference gene primer amplification. Profiling relied on immunoSEQ multiplex PCR, and the TCRdb table lists in-frame clones only, not all of them. D and trimming come from the DNA, and the V and J calls and clone size come from that table. The table shows some 200,000 clones, with roughly three quarters occurring only once. The germline V gene has CDR1 SGHDT and CDR2 YYEEEE. The CDR3 loop spans 18 amino acids. With 4 bases clipped from V and 0 bases from J, the junction kept 8 bases outside the gene matches.

The sample consisted of peripheral blood. This rearrangement joins TRBV5-6 to TRBJ2-3; 13 nucleotides match TRBD2. This receptor was identified in a woman between 45 and 65 years old with active or convalescent COVID-19. CDR3 sequence: CASSDGTSGIFSTDTQYF. The CDR3 nucleotides read TGTGCCAGCAGCGACGGGACTAGCGGGATCTTCAGCACAGATACGCAGTATTTT. The entire variable domain, with the rest obtained from reference TRBV5-6 and TRBJ2-3, is as follows: DAGVTQSPTHLIKTRGQQVTLRCSPKSGHDTVSWYQQALGQGPQFIFQYYEEEERQRGNFPDRFSGHQFPNYSSELNVNALLLGDSALYLCASSDGTSGIFSTDTQYFGPGTRLTVL.